Listed here are 6 T cell receptor beta chains from one sample, sequenced in a study of blood T cell repertoires in COVID-19. TCRdb's copy holds only in-frame clones and misses some; the assay was immunoSEQ multiplex PCR. The sample includes roughly 150,000 clones, roughly 88% of them seen just once. Sequencing was done on a sample of peripheral blood. Source of these receptors: a woman between 50 and 59 years old in a cohort sampled during active or convalescent COVID-19.

The rearrangement links TRBV2 to TRBJ2-7, with TRBD1 matching over 8 bases. The J segment lost 0 bases and the V segment lost 5 bases, leaving 3 bases of the junction unmatched. The CDR3 is made up of 14 amino acids. CDR1 and CDR2 (germline): SNHLY, FYNNEI. The DNA for the CDR3 is TGTGCCAGCAGTCGGGACAGGAGCTCCTACGAGCAGTACTTC. Protein: CASSRDRSSYEQYF. The variable domain in full, completed from reference TRBV2 and TRBJ2-7, reads EPEVTQTPSHQVTQMGQEVILRCVPISNHLYFYWYRQILGQKVEFLVSFYNNEISEKSEIFDDQFSVERPDGSNFTLKIRSTKLEDSAMYFCASSRDRSSYEQYFGPGTRLTVT.

V is TRBV7-2 and J is TRBJ1-2; TRBD1 might be the D (5 bases). The CDR3 consists of 16 residues. Trimming stripped 4 bases from V and 2 bases from J, with 17 bases between. Germline V gene data show CDR1 as SGHTA and CDR2 as FQGNSA. DNA of the CDR3: TGTGCCAGCAGCTCTCGACACAGGAGACCAAACTATGGCTACACCTTC. This encodes CASSSRHRRPNYGYTF.

The chain carries TRBV18 and TRBJ1-5, with D possibly matching TRBD1 (5 bases). The V gene lost 1 base and the J gene lost 0 bases, with 13 bases spanning the gap. Germline V lookup: CDR1 KGHSH, CDR2 LQKENI. This CDR3 spans 17 amino acids. This CDR3 reads CASSPRGGGYSNQPQHF. The CDR3 nucleotides read TGTGCCAGCTCACCACGGGGCGGGGGATATAGCAATCAGCCCCAGCATTTT.

Only a few counts were recorded for this clone. The CDR3 DNA reads as TGTGCCACCAGTGATTTTGAGGGTCATGGCTACACCTTC. Protein sequence: CATSDFEGHGYTF. The rearrangement joins TRBV24-1 to TRBJ1-2; D remains unclear. V gave up 1 base and J gave up 6 bases, with 8 bases separating them. CDR3 length: 13 residues. Germline loops: CDR1 KGHDR, CDR2 SFDVKD.

This chain uses TRBV10-3 with TRBJ2-2; TRBD2 is a possible D gene (5 bases). Germline lookup yields CDR1 ENHRY and CDR2 SYGVKD. CDR3 length equals 13 residues. Between the trimmed V and J ends, which lost 2 bases and 7 bases, there was a span of 8 bases. CDR3 DNA sequence: TGTGCCATCAGTGAGGAGAGGGTCGGGGAGCTGTTTTTT. Its protein is CAISEERVGELFF.

The rearrangement links TRBV5-1 to TRBJ1-4; 9 bases are shared with TRBD1. The CDR3 length is 15 residues. The V and J ends lost 3 bases and 8 bases, in that order; junction bases with no gene match: 8. The V gene's germline CDR1 is SGHRS and CDR2 YFSETQ. CDR3 in DNA: TGCGCCAGCAGCTCCGAGACAGGGGGGGACGAAAAACTGTTTTTT. Translated: CASSSETGGDEKLFF.